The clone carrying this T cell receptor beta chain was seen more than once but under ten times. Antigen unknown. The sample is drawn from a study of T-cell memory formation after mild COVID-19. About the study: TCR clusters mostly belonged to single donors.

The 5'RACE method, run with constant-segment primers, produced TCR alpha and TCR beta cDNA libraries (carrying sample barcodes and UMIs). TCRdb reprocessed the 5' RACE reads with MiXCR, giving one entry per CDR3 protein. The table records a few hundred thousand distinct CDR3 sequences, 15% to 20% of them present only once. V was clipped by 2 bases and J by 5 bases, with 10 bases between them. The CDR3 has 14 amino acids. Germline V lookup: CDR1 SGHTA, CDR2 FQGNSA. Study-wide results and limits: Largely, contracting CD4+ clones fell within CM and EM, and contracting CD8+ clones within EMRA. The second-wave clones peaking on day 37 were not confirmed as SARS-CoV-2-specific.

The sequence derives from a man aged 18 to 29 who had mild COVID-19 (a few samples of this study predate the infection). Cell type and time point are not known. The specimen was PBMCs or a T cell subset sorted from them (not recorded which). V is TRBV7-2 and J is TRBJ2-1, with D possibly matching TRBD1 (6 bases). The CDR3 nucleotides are TGTGCCAGCAGCTTAATCCCAGGGGACAATGAGCAGTTCTTC. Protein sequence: CASSLIPGDNEQFF.